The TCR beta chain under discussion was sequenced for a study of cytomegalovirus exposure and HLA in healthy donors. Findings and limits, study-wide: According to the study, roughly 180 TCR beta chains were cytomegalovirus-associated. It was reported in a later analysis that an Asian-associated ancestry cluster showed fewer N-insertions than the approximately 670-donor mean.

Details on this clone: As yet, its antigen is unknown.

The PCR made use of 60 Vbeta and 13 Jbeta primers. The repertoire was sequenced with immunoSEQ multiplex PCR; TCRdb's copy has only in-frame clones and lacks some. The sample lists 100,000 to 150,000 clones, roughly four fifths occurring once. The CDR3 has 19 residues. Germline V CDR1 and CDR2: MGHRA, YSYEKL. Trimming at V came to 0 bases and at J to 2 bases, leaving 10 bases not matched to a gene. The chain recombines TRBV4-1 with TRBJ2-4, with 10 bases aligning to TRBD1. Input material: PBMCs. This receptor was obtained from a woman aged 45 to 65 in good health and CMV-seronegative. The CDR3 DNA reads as TGCGCCAGCAGCCAAGATAATTTGACAGGGGGCGCTTCCAAAAACATTCAGTACTTC. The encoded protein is CASSQDNLTGGASKNIQYF.